This T cell receptor (beta chain) was profiled in a study of cytomegalovirus exposure and HLA in healthy donors. Study-wide results and limits: Three CMV-associated chains proved CMV antigen-specific in vitro. Most TCR sequences proved rare, with some public TCRs found in many donors.

Germline CDR1 and CDR2: SGHAT and FQNNGV. The CDR3 is made up of 15 amino acids. Trimming cost V 7 bases and J 4 bases, with 19 bases left between them. Concerning this clone itself: Its antigen is currently unknown.

The PCR was carried out with 60 Vbeta primers and 13 Jbeta primers. The data were produced by immunoSEQ multiplex PCR, yet TCRdb's version contains in-frame clones alone and is incomplete. Its listing shows 65,000 to 90,000 clones. The V gene is TRBV11-2, the J gene TRBJ1-2; D gene unclear. Sequencing was carried out using PBMCs. This TCR derives from a man in his forties in good health and CMV-seronegative. The CDR3 bases are TGTGCCAGCAACCCCCCAACCAGGCGGGGCTATGGCTACACCTTC. As protein: CASNPPTRRGYGYTF.